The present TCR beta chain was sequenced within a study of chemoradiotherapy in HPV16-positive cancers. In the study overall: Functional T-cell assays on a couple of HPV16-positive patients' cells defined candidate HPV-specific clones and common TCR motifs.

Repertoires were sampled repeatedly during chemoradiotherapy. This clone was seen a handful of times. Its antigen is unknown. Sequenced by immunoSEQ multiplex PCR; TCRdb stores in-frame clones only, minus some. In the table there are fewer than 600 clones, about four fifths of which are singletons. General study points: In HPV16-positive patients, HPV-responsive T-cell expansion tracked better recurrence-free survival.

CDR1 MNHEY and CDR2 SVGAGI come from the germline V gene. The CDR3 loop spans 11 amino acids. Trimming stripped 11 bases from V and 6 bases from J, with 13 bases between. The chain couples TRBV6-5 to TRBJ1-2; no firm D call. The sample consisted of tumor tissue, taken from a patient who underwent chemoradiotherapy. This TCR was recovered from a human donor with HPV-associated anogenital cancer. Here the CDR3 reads CAVKAGDGYTF. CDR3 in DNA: TGTGCCGTAAAGGCGGGAGATGGCTACACCTTC.